These T cell receptor beta chains were read from a single sample in a study of long-term antiretroviral therapy in people with HIV. Using immunoSEQ multiplex PCR, the repertoire was profiled, and TCRdb retains in-frame clones only, with some absent. This sample has approximately 35,000 clones; about 93% occur once, and the top ten carry roughly 3.9%. The source was unsorted PBMCs, collected 4.1 years after starting antiretroviral therapy. These receptors all come from a woman aged 50 to 60 with HIV. Each CDR3 is given without its conserved first and last residue.

V gene	J gene	CDR3 length	CDR3 protein
TRBV29-1	TRBJ1-4	11	SVDRLANEKLF
TRBV11-1	TRBJ2-5	12	ASSLGQGIETQY
TRBV6-6	TRBJ1-5	13	ASSYDGINGQPQH
TRBV7-8	TRBJ2-2	13	ASSKTGQGTGELF
TRBV13	TRBJ1-1	15	ASSQTQGGNRFTEAF
TRBV5-1	TRBJ1-1	9	ASSVGPEAF
TRBV29-1	TRBJ2-7	10	SAAGGTYEQY
TRBV6-1	TRBJ1-1	11	ASLKRGGTEAF
TRBV19	TRBJ1-2	12	ASSFRQGDYGYT
TRBV5-4	TRBJ2-7	11	ASSLTGGYEQY
TRBV2	TRBJ2-7	10	ASSAQGYEQY
TRBV4-1	TRBJ2-5	12	ASSQRTLQETQY
TRBV7-2	TRBJ2-5	14	ASSLQLAGGRETQY
TRBV19	TRBJ2-7	13	ASSSGTGTPYEQY
TRBV9	TRBJ1-2	10	ASSGALPLCT
TRBV10-3	TRBJ1-2	13	AISESGAGTYGYT
TRBV19	TRBJ2-2	16	ASSIGLGGHKVVGELF
TRBV5-6	TRBJ1-1	14	ASSSAPGQLNTEAF